One T cell receptor (beta chain) is described in this entry. Germline loops: CDR1 SQVTM, CDR2 ANQGSEA. CDR3 size: 14 residues. Trimming removed 6 bases from V and 5 bases from J; junction bases left unmatched: 11. Clones were read by immunoSEQ multiplex PCR, and TCRdb kept only the in-frame ones, dropping some. Among about 210,000 clones listed, 75% to 90% were seen once. This record belongs to a study of blood T cell repertoires in COVID-19. As for the study in general: Sample material is recorded as cDNA or gDNA derived from T cells, B-cell-depleted T cells, or PBMCs.

This sequence was found in a woman aged 40 to 55 with acute or convalescent COVID-19. The rearrangement uses TRBV29-1 and TRBJ1-1; 8 bases are shared with TRBD1. The sample comprised peripheral blood. This chain's CDR3 is CSVTRQGRWTEAFF. The CDR3 nucleotides are TGCAGCGTGACCCGACAGGGGCGGTGGACTGAAGCTTTCTTT.